Each of the 26 T cell receptor beta chains below was sequenced from the same sample in a study of cytomegalovirus exposure and HLA in healthy donors. PCR involved 60 Vbeta and 13 Jbeta primers. Some clones are missing from TCRdb's copy, which holds only in-frame ones; the method was immunoSEQ multiplex PCR. The sample has roughly 100,000 clones; the top ten hold approximately 3.7%. The sample was PBMCs. These receptors all come from a man aged 40-49 years in good health and CMV-seronegative.

The chain links TRBV19 to TRBJ1-2, with 7 bases matching TRBD1. Germline V gene sequence: CDR1 LNHDA, CDR2 SQIVND (reference sequence). With V trimmed by 3 bases and J by 4 bases, 2 bases remained unmatched. The length of the CDR3 is 13 residues. The CDR3 coding sequence is TGTGCCAGTAGTATTGACAGGGTCTATGGCTACACCTTC. Protein product: CASSIDRVYGYTF.

The rearrangement links TRBV7-9 to TRBJ2-1; maybe TRBD1 (6 bases). The germline CDR1 and CDR2 sequences are SEHNR and FQNEAQ (reference sequence). V lost 6 bases to trimming and J lost 8 bases, with 11 bases between them. The CDR3 runs to 12 residues. The CDR3 spells CASSPGVDEQFF. The CDR3 DNA reads TGTGCCAGCAGTCCAGGGGTCGATGAGCAGTTCTTC.

The rearrangement links TRBV2 to TRBJ2-3; 7 nucleotides match TRBD1. Germline-derived CDR1 and CDR2 are SNHLY and FYNNEI. V dropped 6 bases and J dropped 6; count of bases not matched to a gene: 6. CDR3 size: 13 residues. CDR3 residues: CASRPDRTDTQYF. CDR3 nucleotide sequence: TGTGCCAGCAGACCGGACAGGACGGATACGCAGTATTTT.

Remarks on this clone: Other DNA sequences of this sample code for an identical CDR3. The chain carries TRBV6-1 and TRBJ2-1, with TRBD2 as a possible D gene (6 bases). CDR1 is MNHNS and CDR2 is SASEGT in the germline V gene. The CDR3 consists of 17 residues. V was pared by 3 bases and J by 4 bases, with 19 bases between. The CDR3 sequence is CASSDTHPGLAYNEQFF. CDR3 nucleotide sequence: TGTGCCAGCAGTGACACGCACCCGGGACTGGCGTACAATGAGCAGTTCTTC.

CDR3 residues: CASPLRTDTQYF. The CDR3 region has the DNA TGTGCCAGTCCCCTTCGCACAGATACGCAGTATTTT. This chain links TRBV11-2 with TRBJ2-3; D unclear. V was shortened by 9 bases and J by 1 base, with 8 bases between the two germline ends. The CDR3 is made up of 12 amino acids. Germline CDR1 is SGHAT and CDR2 is FQNNGV.

V and J are TRBV7-8 and TRBJ1-1, with TRBD1 matching 8 bases. From germline, CDR1 is SGHVS and CDR2 FQNEAQ. After removal of 0 bases from V and 0 bases from J, the junction contained 3 bases not matched to a gene. The CDR3 is made up of 16 amino acids. CDR3: CASSLAAQGVNTEAFF. CDR3 nucleotide sequence: TGTGCCAGCAGCTTAGCGGCACAGGGGGTGAACACTGAAGCTTTCTTT.

This chain joins TRBV27 and TRBJ1-4; a possible D gene is TRBD1 (5 bases). The V gene lost 6 bases and the J gene lost 6 bases, with 11 bases spanning the gap. The CDR3 is 13 residues long. Germline CDR1 and CDR2: MNHEY and SMNVEV (reference sequence). DNA of the CDR3: TGTGCCAGCAGGGGCAGGGCCCATGAAAAACTGTTTTTT. This translates into CASRGRAHEKLFF.

The V and J genes are TRBV6-1 and TRBJ1-2, with TRBD1 matching over 8 bases. Germline V gene lookup returns CDR1 MNHNS and CDR2 SASEGT. The CDR3 is made up of 15 amino acids. J lost 3 bases, V lost 5 bases, and 8 bases had no gene match. This chain's CDR3 is CASSSRTGTHYGYTF. As DNA, the CDR3 is TGTGCCAGCAGTTCACGGACAGGGACGCACTATGGCTACACCTTC.

V is TRBV10-3 and J is TRBJ2-3; TRBD1 is a possible D gene (6 bases). The CDR3 consists of 12 residues. From germline, CDR1 is ENHRY and CDR2 SYGVKD. Trimming stripped 7 bases from V and 2 bases from J, with 7 bases between. The CDR3 nucleotides read TGTGCCATCAAGGGGGACACAGATACGCAGTATTTT. This encodes CAIKGDTDTQYF.

Here the CDR3 DNA reads TGTGCCAGCAGCTTAGTATGGGCTGCGGGAGGGCCCGAGCAGTTCTTC. It codes for CASSLVWAAGGPEQFF. The chain combines TRBV7-2 with TRBJ2-1; TRBD2 matches at 9 bases. The CDR3 spans 16 residues. J gave up 10 bases and V 1 base, and 11 bases lay outside the gene matches. Germline-derived CDR1 and CDR2 are SGHTA and FQGNSA.

The J gene is TRBJ1-3, the V gene TRBV11-3; D is unresolved. The CDR3 loop spans 15 amino acids. Germline V lookup: CDR1 SGHNT, CDR2 YENEEA. Trimming stripped 0 bases from V and 1 base from J, with 7 bases between. The CDR3 DNA is TGTGCCAGCAGCTTAGACGGAGAGTCTGGAAACACCATATATTTT. This codes for CASSLDGESGNTIYF.

The CDR3 loop reads CASSSLATYGYTF. The DNA for the CDR3 is TGTGCCAGTAGCTCATTAGCTACCTATGGCTACACCTTC. This chain connects TRBV19 to TRBJ1-2; D is unresolved. Trimming removed 6 bases from V and 4 bases from J, with 12 bases in between. The CDR3 has 13 residues. Per the germline V gene, CDR1 is LNHDA and CDR2 is SQIVND (reference sequence).

The J gene is TRBJ1-2, the V gene TRBV6-5; 9 bases align to TRBD1. Germline trimming cut 2 bases from V and 4 bases from J; bases unmatched to any gene: 5. Per germline, CDR1 MNHEY and CDR2 SVGAGI. CDR3 length equals 15 residues. For the CDR3, the DNA is TGTGCCAGCAGTTACCCGGGACAGGGAGGCTATGGCTACACCTTC. Translated, it gives CASSYPGQGGYGYTF.

The V gene is TRBV11-3, the J gene TRBJ2-1, with a tentative D call TRBD1 (5 bases). Trimming took 1 base from V and 2 from J, leaving 9 bases between them. Germline lookup yields CDR1 SGHNT and CDR2 YENEEA. There are 15 residues in the CDR3. This chain's CDR3 is CASSLAQGTYNEQFF. CDR3 nucleotides: TGTGCCAGCAGCTTAGCCCAGGGTACCTACAATGAGCAGTTCTTC.

This chain connects TRBV5-1 to TRBJ2-1; TRBD2 matches at 7 bases. V was pared by 0 bases and J by 5 bases, with 5 bases of the junction left unmatched. The germline V gene encodes CDR1 SGHRS and CDR2 YFSETQ. The CDR3 covers 15 residues. The CDR3 DNA reads as TGCGCCAGCAGCTTGGGTGCTAGCGGTAACAATGAGCAGTTCTTC. This gives the protein CASSLGASGNNEQFF. Supplemented by reference TRBV5-1 and TRBJ2-1, the full variable domain reads KAGVTQTPRYLIKTRGQQVTLSCSPISGHRSVSWYQQTPGQGLQFLFEYFSETQRNKGNFPGRFSGRQFSNSRSEMNVSTLELGDSALYLCASSLGASGNNEQFFGPGTRLTVL.

The V and J genes are TRBV19 and TRBJ2-1, with 12 bases fitting TRBD2. After removal of 0 bases from V and 7 bases from J, the junction contained 13 bases not matched to a gene. The CDR3 totals 19 residues. The germline V gene encodes CDR1 LNHDA and CDR2 SQIVND (reference sequence). CDR3 loop: CASSIDALSSGRALNEQFF. The DNA of the CDR3 is TGTGCCAGTAGTATAGATGCCCTGTCTAGCGGGAGGGCCTTGAATGAGCAGTTCTTC.

As to this clone: Other nucleotide sequences from this sample produce the same CDR3. V and J are TRBV5-1 and TRBJ2-1; D gene unclear. V gave up 2 bases and J gave up 7 bases, with 4 bases separating them. The CDR3 totals 11 residues. Germline CDR1 reads SGHRS; CDR2 reads YFSETQ. The CDR3 region is CASSFLNEQFF. The CDR3 nucleotides read TGCGCCAGCAGCTTCCTAAATGAGCAGTTCTTC.

The chain joins TRBV30 to TRBJ2-7; 11 bases align to TRBD2. This CDR3 contains 12 residues. The J segment lost 1 base and the V segment lost 7 bases, leaving 0 bases of the junction unmatched. The germline gives CDR1 GTSNPN, CDR2 SVGIG (reference sequence). The CDR3 sequence is CASSGRSYEQYF. The CDR3 coding sequence is TGTGCCTCTAGCGGGAGGTCCTACGAGCAGTACTTC.

J is TRBJ2-1 and V is TRBV7-7, with D tentatively TRBD1 (5 bases). Trimming took off 5 bases at V and 0 bases at J, with 11 bases between the two ends. The germline CDR1 and CDR2 sequences are SSHAT and FNYEAQ (reference sequence). The CDR3 is 15 residues long. CDR3 DNA sequence: TGTGCCAGCAGCCCTCAGGGCTTCTCCTACAATGAGCAGTTCTTC. Its translation is CASSPQGFSYNEQFF.

V and J are TRBV5-1 and TRBJ2-5, with a possible D match to TRBD1 (5 bases). CDR1 SGHRS and CDR2 YFSETQ come from the germline V gene. The V end was cut by 0 bases, the J end by 5 bases, with 11 bases between. The CDR3 extends over 14 amino acids. The CDR3 sequence: CASSLEGASETQYF. The CDR3 coding sequence is TGCGCCAGCAGCTTGGAAGGGGCTAGTGAGACCCAGTACTTC. Filled out from reference TRBV5-1 and TRBJ2-5, the complete variable domain reads KAGVTQTPRYLIKTRGQQVTLSCSPISGHRSVSWYQQTPGQGLQFLFEYFSETQRNKGNFPGRFSGRQFSNSRSEMNVSTLELGDSALYLCASSLEGASETQYFGPGTRLLVL.

The chain is built from TRBV6-1 and TRBJ1-2; no clear D gene. The CDR3 consists of 13 residues. V lost 0 bases, J lost 6 bases, and 8 bases lay in between. The germline CDR1 and CDR2 sequences are MNHNS and SASEGT. In DNA, the CDR3 is TGTGCCAGCAGTGAAGCGAGGGTTGATGGCTACACCTTC. Protein sequence: CASSEARVDGYTF.

For the CDR3, the DNA is TGTGCCAGCAGTAAACAAATTAGGGGGGACAGTATTACTGAAGCTTTCTTT. Protein sequence: CASSKQIRGDSITEAFF. The rearrangement links TRBV2 to TRBJ1-1; TRBD1 matches at 7 bases. The CDR3 sequence is 17 residues long. With 5 bases clipped from V and 5 bases from J, the junction kept 17 bases outside the gene matches. Per the germline V gene, CDR1 is SNHLY and CDR2 is FYNNEI.

The chain joins TRBV9 to TRBJ1-5; D is uncertain. Germline V lookup: CDR1 SGDLS, CDR2 YYNGEE. Deletions cut 4 bases from V and 4 bases from J, with 12 bases between. The CDR3 spans 14 residues. This CDR3 is CASSSGLYNQPQHF. The CDR3 bases are TGTGCCAGCAGCAGCGGACTATATAATCAGCCCCAGCATTTT.

The V gene is TRBV11-3, the J gene TRBJ2-5; 7 bases are a match to TRBD1. This CDR3 has 15 residues. The junction had 11 bases not matched to a gene; V was cut back by 6 bases and J by 4 bases. Germline V CDR1 and CDR2: SGHNT, YENEEA. The CDR3 here is CASSAATGIRETQYF. In DNA, the CDR3 is TGTGCCAGCAGTGCCGCGACAGGGATCCGAGAGACCCAGTACTTC.

The chain is built from TRBV7-9 and TRBJ1-5, with TRBD1 as a possible D gene (6 bases). Trimming cost V 2 bases and J 4 bases, with 18 bases left between them. This CDR3 is 17 amino acids long. CDR1 and CDR2 (germline): SEHNR, FQNEAQ (reference sequence). This CDR3 is CASSLSRWGLGNQPQHF. Written as DNA, the CDR3 is TGTGCCAGCAGCTTATCCCGGTGGGGGCTGGGGAATCAGCCCCAGCATTTT.

The V call is TRBV7-8, the J call TRBJ1-6; 7 nucleotides agree with TRBD1. Germline V gene lookup returns CDR1 SGHVS and CDR2 FQNEAQ. V dropped 5 bases and J dropped 7; count of bases not matched to a gene: 11. The CDR3 covers 16 residues. CDR3 sequence reads: CASSPSAQGGNSPLHF. CDR3 in DNA: TGTGCCAGCAGCCCATCGGCCCAAGGGGGCAATTCACCCCTCCACTTT.